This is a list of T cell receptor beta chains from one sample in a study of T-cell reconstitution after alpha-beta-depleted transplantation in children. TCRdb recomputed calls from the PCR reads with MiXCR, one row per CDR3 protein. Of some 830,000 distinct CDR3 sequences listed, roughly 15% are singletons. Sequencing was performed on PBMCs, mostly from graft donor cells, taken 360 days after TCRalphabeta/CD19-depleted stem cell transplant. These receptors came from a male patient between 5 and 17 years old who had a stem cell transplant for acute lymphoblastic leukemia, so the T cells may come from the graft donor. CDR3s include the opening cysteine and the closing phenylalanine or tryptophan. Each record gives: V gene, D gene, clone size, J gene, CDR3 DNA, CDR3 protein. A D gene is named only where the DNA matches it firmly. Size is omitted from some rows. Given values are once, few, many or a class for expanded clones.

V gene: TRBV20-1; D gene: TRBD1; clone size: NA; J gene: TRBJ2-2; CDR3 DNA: TGCAGTGCTAGAGGACCCGGGACAGCGAACACCGGGGAGCTGTTTTTT; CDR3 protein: CSARGPGTANTGELFF
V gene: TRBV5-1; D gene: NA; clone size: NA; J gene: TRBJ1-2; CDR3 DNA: TGCGCCAGCAGCTTGGGAGAGCTGAACACCTTC; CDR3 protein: CASSLGELNTF
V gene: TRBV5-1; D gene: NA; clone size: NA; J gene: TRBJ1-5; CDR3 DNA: TGCGCCAGCAGCTTGGGTCCGCAGGGGAATCAGCCCCAGCATTTT; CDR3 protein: CASSLGPQGNQPQHF
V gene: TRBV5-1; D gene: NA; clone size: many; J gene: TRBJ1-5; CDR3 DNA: TGCGCCAGCAGCTTGACGGCGGGGGGGCCCTATAGCAATCAGCCCCAGCATTTT; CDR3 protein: CASSLTAGGPYSNQPQHF
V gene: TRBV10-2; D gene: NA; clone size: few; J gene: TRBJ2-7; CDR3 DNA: TGCGCCAGCAGTGGGGTAGCCAGATCGTACGAGCAGTACTTC; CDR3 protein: CASSGVARSYEQYF
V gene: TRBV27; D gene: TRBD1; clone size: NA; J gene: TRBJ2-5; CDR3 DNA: TGTGCCAGCAGAGTACAGGGGGCGGAATTCGAGACCCAGTACTTC; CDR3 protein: CASRVQGAEFETQYF
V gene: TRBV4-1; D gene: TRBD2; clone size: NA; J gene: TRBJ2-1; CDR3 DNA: TGCGCCAGCAGCCAACCAACTAGCGGGAGGGGCTACAATGAGCAGTTCTTC; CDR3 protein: CASSQPTSGRGYNEQFF
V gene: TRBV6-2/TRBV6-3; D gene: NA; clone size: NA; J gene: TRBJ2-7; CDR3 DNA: TGTGCCAGCAGCTTCGAGGGACTCCCGATGAACTTC; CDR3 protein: CASSFEGLPMNF
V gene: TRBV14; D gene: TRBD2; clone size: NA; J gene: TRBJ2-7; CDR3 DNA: TGTGCCAGCAGCCAAACGGGACTAGCTGACAACTACGAGCAGTACTTC; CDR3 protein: CASSQTGLADNYEQYF
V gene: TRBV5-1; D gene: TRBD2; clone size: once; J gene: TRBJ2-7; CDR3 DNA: TGCGCCAGCAGCTTTGACAGGGCCGACGGGACTAGCGGAGTACTAGAGTACTTC; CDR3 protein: CASSFDRADGTSGVLEYF
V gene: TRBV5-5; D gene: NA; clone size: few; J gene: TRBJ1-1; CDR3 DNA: TGTGCCAGCAGCTCTTCCACTGAAGCTTTCTTT; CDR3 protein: CASSSSTEAFF
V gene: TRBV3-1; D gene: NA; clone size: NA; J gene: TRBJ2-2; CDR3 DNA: TGTGCCAGCAGCCACATAATGAACACCGGGGAGCTGTTTTTT; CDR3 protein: CASSHIMNTGELFF
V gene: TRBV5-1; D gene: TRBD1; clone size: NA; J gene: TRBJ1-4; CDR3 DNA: TGCGCCAGCAGCCCCTTACCGCAGGGGGCGGTTGAAAAACTGTTTTTT; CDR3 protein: CASSPLPQGAVEKLFF
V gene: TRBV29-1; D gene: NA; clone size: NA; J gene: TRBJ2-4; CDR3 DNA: TGCAGCGTCGGCACCGGGACACAAGCCAAAAACATTCAGTACTTC; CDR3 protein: CSVGTGTQAKNIQYF
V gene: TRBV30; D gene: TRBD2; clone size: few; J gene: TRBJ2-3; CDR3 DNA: TGTGCCTGGGAGCCCCCTCGCGGGAGAACAGATACGCAGTATTTT; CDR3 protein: CAWEPPRGRTDTQYF
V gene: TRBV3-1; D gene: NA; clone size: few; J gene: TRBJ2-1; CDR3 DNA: TGTGCCAGCAGCCAAGGTCCCCCCCTCCCCTACAATGAGCAGTTCTTC; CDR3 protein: CASSQGPPLPYNEQFF
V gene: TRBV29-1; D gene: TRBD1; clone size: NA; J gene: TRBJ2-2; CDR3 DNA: TGCAGCGTTGTTGAACAGGGGATTAACACCGGGGAGCTGTTTTTT; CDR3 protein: CSVVEQGINTGELFF
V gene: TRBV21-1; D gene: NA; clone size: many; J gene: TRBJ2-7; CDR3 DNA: TGTGCCAGCAGCAACAGAAGGGTGCTAGCGGGGGGGTCAAAAGACGAGCAGTACTTC; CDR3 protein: CASSNRRVLAGGSKDEQYF
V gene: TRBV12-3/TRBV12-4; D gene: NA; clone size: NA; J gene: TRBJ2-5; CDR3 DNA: TGTGCCAGCAGTTTACAGGGGGGAGAGACCAAGTACTTC; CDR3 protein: CASSLQGGETKYF
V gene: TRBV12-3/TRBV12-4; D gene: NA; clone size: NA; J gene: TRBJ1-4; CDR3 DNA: TGTGCCAGCAGCGGGGGACGGGTAAAAAATGAAAAACTGTTTTTT; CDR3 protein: CASSGGRVKNEKLFF
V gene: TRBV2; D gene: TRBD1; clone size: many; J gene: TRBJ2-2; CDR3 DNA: TGTGCCAGCAGTGAACGGGCAGGGGGAAACACCGGGGAGCTGTTTTTT; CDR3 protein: CASSERAGGNTGELFF
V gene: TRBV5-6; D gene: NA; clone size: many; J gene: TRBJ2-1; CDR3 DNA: TGTGCCAGCAGCTTGGCACAGAATGAGCAGTTCTTC; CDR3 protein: CASSLAQNEQFF
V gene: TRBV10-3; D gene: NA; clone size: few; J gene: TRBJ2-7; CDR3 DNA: TGTGCCATCAGTGCAGACGAAGCACGCGAGCAGTACTTC; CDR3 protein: CAISADEAREQYF
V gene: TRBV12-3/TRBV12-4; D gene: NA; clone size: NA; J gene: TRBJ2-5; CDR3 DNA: TGTGCCAGCAGTTTAGGACCTTCGAGGTCGCAAGAGACCCAGTACTTC; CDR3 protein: CASSLGPSRSQETQYF
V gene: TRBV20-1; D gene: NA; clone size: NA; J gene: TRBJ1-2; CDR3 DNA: TGCAGTGCTAGGCAGGAGTATACTAACTATGGCTACATCTTC; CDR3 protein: CSARQEYTNYGYIF
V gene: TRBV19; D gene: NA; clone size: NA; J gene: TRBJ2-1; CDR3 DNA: TGTGCCTCCCAGCCCACACCTTATCACGTGGGGTCGAGGTGGAATGAGCAGTTCTTC; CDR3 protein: CASQPTPYHVGSRWNEQFF
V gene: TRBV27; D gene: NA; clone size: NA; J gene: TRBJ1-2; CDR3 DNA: TGTGCCAGCAGTTTCGGCAGGGGCTATGGCTACACCTTC; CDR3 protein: CASSFGRGYGYTF
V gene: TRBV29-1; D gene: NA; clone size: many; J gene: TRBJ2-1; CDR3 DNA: TGCAGCGTTGGCGAGTACGCCTACAATGAGCAGTTCTTC; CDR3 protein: CSVGEYAYNEQFF
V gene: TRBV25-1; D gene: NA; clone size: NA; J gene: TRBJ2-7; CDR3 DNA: TGTGCCAGCAGTGAGTTCCCGGGCGAGCAGTACTTC; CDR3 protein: CASSEFPGEQYF
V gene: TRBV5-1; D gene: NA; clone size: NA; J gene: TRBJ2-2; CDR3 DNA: TGCGCCAGCAGCTTGGGCATAGGAGGACTAAACACCGGGGAGCTGTTTTTT; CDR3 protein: CASSLGIGGLNTGELFF
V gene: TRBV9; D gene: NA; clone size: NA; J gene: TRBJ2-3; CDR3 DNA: TGTGCCAGCAGCGTAACTCCTCTCACAGATACGCAGTATTTT; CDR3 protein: CASSVTPLTDTQYF
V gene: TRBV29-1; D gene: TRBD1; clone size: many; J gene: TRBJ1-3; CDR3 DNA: TGCAGCGTTGCCGGGACAGGGGTCTCTGGAAACACCATATATTTT; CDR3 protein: CSVAGTGVSGNTIYF
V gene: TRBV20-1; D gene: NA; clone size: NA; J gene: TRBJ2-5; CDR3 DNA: TGCAGTGCTAGAGATTGGCGGCGGAACCAAGAGACCCAGTACTTC; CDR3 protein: CSARDWRRNQETQYF
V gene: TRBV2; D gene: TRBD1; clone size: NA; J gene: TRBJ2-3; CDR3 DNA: TGTGCCAGCAGGGCTCCCAGGGGGCGCGCAGATACGCAGTATTTT; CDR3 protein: CASRAPRGRADTQYF
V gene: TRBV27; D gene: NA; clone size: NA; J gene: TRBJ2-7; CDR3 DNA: TGTGCCAGCAGTCCCGAAATTCGGGACGAGCAGTACTTC; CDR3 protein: CASSPEIRDEQYF
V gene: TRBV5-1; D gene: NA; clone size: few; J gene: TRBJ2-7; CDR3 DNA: TGCGCCAGCAGCTTTAAACAGGGACTCGAGCAGTACTTC; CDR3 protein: CASSFKQGLEQYF
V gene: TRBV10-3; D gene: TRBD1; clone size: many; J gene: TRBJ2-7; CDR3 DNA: TGTGCCATCAGTGAGACACGCCGACAGGGTGGGTACGAGCAGTACTTC; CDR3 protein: CAISETRRQGGYEQYF
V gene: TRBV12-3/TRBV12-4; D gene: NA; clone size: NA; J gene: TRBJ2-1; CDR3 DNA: TGTGCCAGCAGTCGCGTCGGGGGCCACAAGAACAATGAGCAGTTCTTC; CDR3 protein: CASSRVGGHKNNEQFF
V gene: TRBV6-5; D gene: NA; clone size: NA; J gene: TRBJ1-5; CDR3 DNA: TGTGCCAGCAGTTCGTACAGCAATAGCAATCAGCCCCAGCATTTT; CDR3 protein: CASSSYSNSNQPQHF